The next 5 T cell receptor beta chains were all read from a single sample in a study of regulatory T cells in long-lasting Graves disease. This sample's time point: newly diagnosed GD, antithyroid drugs for less than 3 months. PBMCs were the source of the RNA used for TCR sequencing. The TCR beta library used iRepertoire HTBI primers with Arm-PCR amplification of CDR3. TCRdb reprocessed the multiplex PCR reads with MiXCR, giving one entry per CDR3 protein. Of about half a million distinct CDR3 sequences listed, about 12% are singletons. These records were also assigned to another study, of T cells in Graves' hyperthyroidism and ophthalmopathy.

Material: peripheral blood mononuclear cells (PBMCs), obtained at new diagnosis, from a patient treated with antithyroid drugs. The receptor set was obtained from a woman in her twenties or thirties with Graves disease.

There are many counts of this clonotype. The V gene is TRBV12-3 or TRBV12-4, the J gene TRBJ1-2, with 7 bases matching TRBD1. The CDR3 covers 15 residues. The trim removed 7 bases at V and 5 bases at J, leaving 13 bases unmatched. The CDR3 region has the DNA TGTGCCAGCAATACAGGGGAGGCTAAACGTTATGGCTACACCTTC. It is translated as CASNTGEAKRYGYTF.

V gene TRBV6-1 combines with J gene TRBJ2-1; TRBD2 matches at 12 bases. V was pared by 6 bases and J by 6 bases, with 6 bases of the junction left unmatched. In germline, CDR1 is MNHNS, CDR2 SASEGT. This CDR3 contains 15 residues. In nucleotides, the CDR3 is TGTGCCAGCAGCCAAGGACTAGCGGGGTGCAATGAGCAGTTCTTC. Translated: CASSQGLAGCNEQFF.

In nucleotides, the CDR3 is TGCGCCAGCAGCTTCCAAGCGGGAGGAGCCTACAATGAGCAGTTCTTC. This gives the protein CASSFQAGGAYNEQFF. The gene calls are TRBV5-1 and TRBJ2-1; TRBD2 aligns across 9 bases. After removal of 2 bases from V and 2 bases from J, the junction contained 5 bases not matched to a gene. The germline V gene encodes CDR1 SGHRS and CDR2 YFSETQ. This CDR3 contains 16 residues.

The chain combines TRBV10-3 with TRBJ2-2; TRBD1 might be the D (6 bases). Trimming cost V 2 bases and J 5 bases, with 6 bases left between them. Germline CDR1 and CDR2: ENHRY and SYGVKD. The CDR3 runs to 13 residues. The CDR3 sequence is CAISEQGTGELFF. Written as DNA, the CDR3 is TGTGCCATCAGTGAGCAGGGGACCGGGGAGCTGTTTTTT.

This clonotype was counted between two and nine times. The CDR3 region has the DNA TGTGCCAGTATGTCGGGGGCGAGCACCGGGGAGCTGTTTTTT. It translates to CASMSGASTGELFF. V usage is TRBV19 and J usage is TRBJ2-2; possibly TRBD1 or TRBD2 for D (6 bases each). This CDR3 comprises 14 residues. Deletions cut 7 bases from V and 4 bases from J, with 13 bases between. From germline, CDR1 is LNHDA and CDR2 SQIVND (reference sequence).